The rows below give T cell receptor beta chains drawn from one sample of a study of blood T cell repertoires in COVID-19. Profiling relied on immunoSEQ multiplex PCR, and the TCRdb table lists in-frame clones only, not all of them. The repertoire consists of some 150,000 clones, with approximately 84% occurring once and the leading ten covering approximately 5%. Sequenced: peripheral blood. These receptors all stem from a human donor in a cohort sampled during active COVID-19. The CDR3 runs from the conserved cysteine through the conserved F or W. A D gene is named only where the DNA matches it firmly. Not all rows give a size; the values are once, few, many and, for expanded clones, a class.

V gene: TRBV19; D gene: TRBD1; J gene: TRBJ2-2; clone size: .; CDR3 DNA: TGTGCCAGTAGGGACAGGGGGATGAGTAAGGACACCGGGGAGCTGTTTTTT; CDR3 protein: CASRDRGMSKDTGELFF
V gene: TRBV25-1; D gene: TRBD1; J gene: TRBJ1-3; clone size: .; CDR3 DNA: TGTGCCAGTTCCGACAGGGGAAGAAACACCATATATTTT; CDR3 protein: CASSDRGRNTIYF
V gene: TRBV29-1; D gene: .; J gene: TRBJ1-2; clone size: .; CDR3 DNA: TGCAGCGTTGAAAACCTCTACTTATATGGCTACACCTTC; CDR3 protein: CSVENLYLYGYTF
V gene: TRBV7-6; D gene: TRBD2; J gene: TRBJ2-1; clone size: .; CDR3 DNA: TGTGCCAGCAGCTCACTAGCGGGAGTTACCTACAATGAGCAGTTCTTC; CDR3 protein: CASSSLAGVTYNEQFF
V gene: TRBV10-2; D gene: TRBD2; J gene: TRBJ2-3; clone size: .; CDR3 DNA: TGCGCCAGCAGTACCCAGCGGGGGGGCCGGGATACGCAGTATTTT; CDR3 protein: CASSTQRGGRDTQYF
V gene: TRBV2; D gene: TRBD1; J gene: TRBJ1-2; clone size: .; CDR3 DNA: TGTGCCAGCAGCGACGACAGGGGCCCCCCTAACTATGGCTACACCTTC; CDR3 protein: CASSDDRGPPNYGYTF
V gene: TRBV25-1; D gene: .; J gene: TRBJ2-1; clone size: .; CDR3 DNA: TGTGCCAGCAGTGAATCAGGCGCCCACAATGAGCAGTTCTTC; CDR3 protein: CASSESGAHNEQFF
V gene: TRBV6-1; D gene: TRBD1; J gene: TRBJ2-6; clone size: .; CDR3 DNA: TGTGCCAGCAGTGGAAGAGGGACAGGGTATACTGGGGCCAACGTCCTGACTTTC; CDR3 protein: CASSGRGTGYTGANVLTF
V gene: TRBV25-1; D gene: TRBD2; J gene: TRBJ2-2; clone size: .; CDR3 DNA: TGTGCCAGCAGTGAATATCGGGCGGGAGTAACGAACACCGGGGAGCTGTTTTTT; CDR3 protein: CASSEYRAGVTNTGELFF
V gene: TRBV28; D gene: .; J gene: TRBJ2-7; clone size: .; CDR3 DNA: TGTGCCAGCAGTTTATCCCACTACGAGCAGTACTTC; CDR3 protein: CASSLSHYEQYF
V gene: TRBV28; D gene: .; J gene: TRBJ1-2; clone size: .; CDR3 DNA: TGTGCCAGCAGGGCAGGGTCATCCTATGGCTACACCTTC; CDR3 protein: CASRAGSSYGYTF
V gene: TRBV11-1; D gene: .; J gene: TRBJ1-1; clone size: .; CDR3 DNA: TGTGCCAGCAGCTTAGCAGTGTTAGAGGTGAACACTGAAGCTTTCTTT; CDR3 protein: CASSLAVLEVNTEAFF
V gene: TRBV10-1; D gene: TRBD1; J gene: TRBJ1-3; clone size: .; CDR3 DNA: TGCGCCAGCAGTTTGGGACAGGATACCCGAAACACCATATATTTT; CDR3 protein: CASSLGQDTRNTIYF
V gene: TRBV7-9; D gene: TRBD2; J gene: TRBJ2-5; clone size: .; CDR3 DNA: TGTGCCAGCAGCCCCATAGTGGCTAGCGGGACTGAGACCCAGTACTTC; CDR3 protein: CASSPIVASGTETQYF
V gene: TRBV18; D gene: .; J gene: TRBJ1-1; clone size: once; CDR3 DNA: TGTGCCAGCTCACCCCCCTGGAGGAACACTGAAGCTTTCTTT; CDR3 protein: CASSPPWRNTEAFF
V gene: TRBV18; D gene: .; J gene: TRBJ1-1; clone size: .; CDR3 DNA: TGTGCCAGCTCACCAATCGGGGGGCCTGAAGCTTTCTTT; CDR3 protein: CASSPIGGPEAFF
V gene: TRBV28; D gene: TRBD1; J gene: TRBJ1-6; clone size: .; CDR3 DNA: TGTGCCAGCCTAGACAGGGCCTTTTCTTCACCCCTCCACTTT; CDR3 protein: CASLDRAFSSPLHF
V gene: TRBV5-1; D gene: .; J gene: TRBJ2-3; clone size: once; CDR3 DNA: TGCGCCAGCAGCTTGGCCCGGAGCACAGATACGCAGTATTTT; CDR3 protein: CASSLARSTDTQYF
V gene: TRBV27; D gene: TRBD1; J gene: TRBJ2-7; clone size: once; CDR3 DNA: TGTGCCAGCAGGAGACCCGGGACAGGGGGTGGCGAGCAGTACTTC; CDR3 protein: CASRRPGTGGGEQYF
V gene: TRBV6-6; D gene: .; J gene: TRBJ1-5; clone size: .; CDR3 DNA: TGTGCCAGCAGTTACTCGGGGGGAAATCAGCCCCAGCATTTT; CDR3 protein: CASSYSGGNQPQHF
V gene: TRBV6-6; D gene: .; J gene: TRBJ2-5; clone size: .; CDR3 DNA: TGTGCCAGCAGTTACACCTCCCCGGGATCCGGGGAGACCCAGTACTTC; CDR3 protein: CASSYTSPGSGETQYF
V gene: TRBV5-1; D gene: TRBD2; J gene: TRBJ2-1; clone size: .; CDR3 DNA: TGCGCCAGCCGACTAGCGGGCGATAGCTCCTACAATGAGCAGTTCTTC; CDR3 protein: CASRLAGDSSYNEQFF
V gene: TRBV7-2; D gene: .; J gene: TRBJ2-1; clone size: .; CDR3 DNA: TGTGCCAGCAGCCCAGACTTAGCCTACAATGAGCAGTTCTTC; CDR3 protein: CASSPDLAYNEQFF
V gene: TRBV5-1; D gene: TRBD1; J gene: TRBJ1-4; clone size: .; CDR3 DNA: TGCGCCAGCAGCTTAGTGACAGGGGATCAGAAACTGTTTTTT; CDR3 protein: CASSLVTGDQKLFF
V gene: TRBV9; D gene: .; J gene: TRBJ2-1; clone size: .; CDR3 DNA: TGTGCCAGCACCCCCTTTGAAGCAGGTGAGCAGTTCTTC; CDR3 protein: CASTPFEAGEQFF